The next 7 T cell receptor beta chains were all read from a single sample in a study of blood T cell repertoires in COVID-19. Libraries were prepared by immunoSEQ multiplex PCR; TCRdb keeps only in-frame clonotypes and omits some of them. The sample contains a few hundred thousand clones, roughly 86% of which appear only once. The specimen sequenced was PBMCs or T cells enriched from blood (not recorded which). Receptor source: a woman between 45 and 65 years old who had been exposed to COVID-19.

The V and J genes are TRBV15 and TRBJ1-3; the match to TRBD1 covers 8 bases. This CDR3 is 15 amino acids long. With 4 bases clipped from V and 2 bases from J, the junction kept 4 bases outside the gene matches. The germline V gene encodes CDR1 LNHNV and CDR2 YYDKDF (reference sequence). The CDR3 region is CATSKPTGAGNTIYF. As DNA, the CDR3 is TGTGCCACCAGCAAACCGACAGGGGCTGGAAACACCATATATTTT.

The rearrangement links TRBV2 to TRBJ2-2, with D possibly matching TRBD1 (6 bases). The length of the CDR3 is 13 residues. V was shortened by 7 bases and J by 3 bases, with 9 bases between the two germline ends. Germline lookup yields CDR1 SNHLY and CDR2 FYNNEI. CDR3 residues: CASKRGYTGELFF. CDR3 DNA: TGTGCCAGCAAGAGGGGGTACACCGGGGAGCTGTTTTTT.

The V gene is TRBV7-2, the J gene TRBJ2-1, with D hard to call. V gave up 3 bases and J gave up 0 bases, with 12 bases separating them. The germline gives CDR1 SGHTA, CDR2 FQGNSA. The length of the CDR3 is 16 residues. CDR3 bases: TGTGCCAGCAGCTTCTACCCGAGGAGCTCCTACAATGAGCAGTTCTTC. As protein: CASSFYPRSSYNEQFF.

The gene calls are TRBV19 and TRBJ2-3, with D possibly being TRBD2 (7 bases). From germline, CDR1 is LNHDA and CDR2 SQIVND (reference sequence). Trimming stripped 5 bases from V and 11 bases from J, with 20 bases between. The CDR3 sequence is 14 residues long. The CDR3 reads CASSLSLGRDKQYF. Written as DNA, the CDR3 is TGTGCCAGTAGTCTATCTCTGGGGAGGGACAAGCAGTATTTT.

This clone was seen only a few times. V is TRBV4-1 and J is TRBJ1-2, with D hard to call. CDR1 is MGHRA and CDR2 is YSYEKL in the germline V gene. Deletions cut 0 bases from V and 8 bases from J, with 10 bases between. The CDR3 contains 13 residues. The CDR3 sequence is CASSQEEGMGYTF. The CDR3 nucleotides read TGCGCCAGCAGCCAAGAAGAGGGAATGGGCTACACCTTC.

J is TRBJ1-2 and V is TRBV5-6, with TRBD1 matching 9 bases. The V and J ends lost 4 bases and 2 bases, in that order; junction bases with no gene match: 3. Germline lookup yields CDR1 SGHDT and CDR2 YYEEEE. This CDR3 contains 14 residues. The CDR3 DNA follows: TGTGCCAGCAGCCTGGGACAGGGAAACTATGGCTACACCTTC. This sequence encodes CASSLGQGNYGYTF.

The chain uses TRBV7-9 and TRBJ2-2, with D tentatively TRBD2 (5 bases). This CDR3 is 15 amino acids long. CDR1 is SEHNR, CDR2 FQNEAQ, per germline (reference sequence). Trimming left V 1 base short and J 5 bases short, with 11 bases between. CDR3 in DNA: TGTGCCAGCAGCTTAGGTCTAGCCCCTACCGGGGAGCTGTTTTTT. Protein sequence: CASSLGLAPTGELFF.